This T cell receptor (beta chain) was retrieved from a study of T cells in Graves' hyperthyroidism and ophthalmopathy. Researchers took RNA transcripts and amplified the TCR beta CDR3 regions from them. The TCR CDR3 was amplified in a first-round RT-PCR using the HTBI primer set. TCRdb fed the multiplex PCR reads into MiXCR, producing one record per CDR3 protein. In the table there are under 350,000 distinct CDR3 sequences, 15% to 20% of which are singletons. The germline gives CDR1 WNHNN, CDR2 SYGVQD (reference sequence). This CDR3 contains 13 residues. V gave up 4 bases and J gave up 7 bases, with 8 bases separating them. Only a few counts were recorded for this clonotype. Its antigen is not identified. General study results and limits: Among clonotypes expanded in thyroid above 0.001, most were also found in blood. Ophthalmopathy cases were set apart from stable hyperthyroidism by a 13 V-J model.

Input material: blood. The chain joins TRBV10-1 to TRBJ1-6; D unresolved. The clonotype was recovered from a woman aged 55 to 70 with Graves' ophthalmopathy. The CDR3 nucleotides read TGCGCCAGCAGTGCTAGGAGAAATTCACCCCTCCACTTT. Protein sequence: CASSARRNSPLHF.